This T cell receptor beta chain was captured by sequencing in a study of blood T cell repertoires in COVID-19. Per the authors' pipeline: Amplification from reference gene primers served as the basis for estimated nucleated cell counts. The protocol was immunoSEQ multiplex PCR, while the TCRdb copy is restricted to in-frame clones and leaves out a portion. Clone size and the V and J calls come from that table; the DNA yielded D and trimming. The sample yields 250,000 or so clones, around 89% seen once. Exposed enrollees encountered a COVID-19 case at some point within 2 weeks before study entry. The sequenced sample consisted of PBMCs or T cells enriched from blood (not recorded which). The origin of this receptor is a man aged 50 or older who had been exposed to COVID-19.

The DNA for the CDR3 is TGTGCCAGCAGCCAAGATCCGTCTGGGGCCAACGTCCTGACTTTC. Translating it yields CASSQDPSGANVLTF. The rearrangement joins TRBV4-2 to TRBJ2-6; D remains unclear. CDR1 is LGHNA, CDR2 YNFKEQ, per germline. The CDR3 length is 15 residues. V lost 0 bases and J 1 base, leaving 4 bases between the germline ends.